One sample yielded the 5 T cell receptor beta chains listed below, sequenced in a study of regulatory T cells in long-lasting Graves disease. Relying on iRepertoire HTBI primers and Arm-PCR of CDR3 regions, the team built TCR beta libraries. MiXCR was run by TCRdb on the multiplex PCR reads, yielding one entry per CDR3 protein. The table records 650,000 to 850,000 distinct CDR3 sequences, approximately 29% of them present only once. Described time point: persistent/refractory GD, antithyroid drugs over 5 years with positive TRAb. The authors made the TCR library using RNA they extracted from PBMCs. The input for sequencing was peripheral blood mononuclear cells (PBMCs), taken when the disease was refractory, from a patient treated with antithyroid drugs. The origin of the receptors is a female donor with Graves disease.

This clonotype has ten or more counts. The chain is built from TRBV28 and TRBJ2-5; the D gene is possibly TRBD2 (6 bases). V lost 6 bases and J lost 4, with 15 bases in between. Looked up from germline, CDR1 is MDHEN and CDR2 is SYDVKM. This CDR3 has 14 amino acids. CDR3 coding DNA: TGTGCCAGCAGCCAGGGTGGAGGGGCAGAGACCCAGTACTTC. It translates to CASSQGGGAETQYF.

This clonotype was detected a few times. Mismatch with germline at one junction end may stem from a read error. The rearrangement uses TRBV5-1 and TRBJ1-1, with D possibly TRBD1 on 5 matching bases. CDR1 SGHRS and CDR2 YFSETQ come from the germline V gene. The CDR3 has 14 amino acids. The CDR3 spells CASSFDSRNTEAFF. The CDR3 bases are TGTGCCAGCAGCTTCGACAGTAGGAACACTGAAGCTTTCTTT.

This sequence joins TRBV5-1 and TRBJ1-6, with 8 bases aligning to TRBD1. Germline CDR1 reads SGHRS; CDR2 reads YFSETQ. Trimming cost V 0 bases and J 8 bases; bases outside gene matches: 4. This CDR3 region has 15 residues. The CDR3 bases are TGCGCCAGCAGCTTGGAACAGGGGGGTTATTCACCCCTCCACTTT. This gives the protein CASSLEQGGYSPLHF.

This clonotype has ten or more counts. The rearrangement uses TRBV11-2 and TRBJ1-2; 9 bases align to TRBD1. Germline V gene data show CDR1 as SGHAT and CDR2 as FQNNGV. J was trimmed by 7 bases and V by 3 bases; bases with no gene match: 9. The CDR3 covers 15 residues. CDR3 sequence: CASSLGQGQISGYTF. CDR3 in DNA: TGTGCCAGCAGCTTGGGACAGGGCCAAATCAGTGGCTACACCTTC. The whole variable domain, remainder taken from reference TRBV11-2 and TRBJ1-2, is EAGVAQSPRYKIIEKRQSVAFWCNPISGHATLYWYQQILGQGPKLLIQFQNNGVVDDSQLPKDRFSAERLKGVDSTLKIQPAKLEDSAVYLCASSLGQGQISGYTFGSGTRLTVV.

This chain joins TRBV29-1 and TRBJ1-1; 7 nucleotides line up with TRBD1. CDR1 and CDR2 (germline): SQVTM, ANQGSEA. The CDR3 runs to 12 residues. V shed 8 bases and J 1 base; nucleotides not matched to a gene: 4. The CDR3: CSPHRGNTEAFF. CDR3 DNA: TGCAGCCCCCACAGGGGGAACACTGAAGCTTTCTTT.